This TCR beta chain came from a study of PD-1 blockade in classical Hodgkin lymphoma. Germline assignment: CDR1 KGHSH and CDR2 LQKENI. The V end was cut by 5 bases, the J end by 0 bases, with 14 bases between. This CDR3 has 16 amino acids. Measured with immunoSEQ multiplex PCR; TCRdb has only the in-frame clones, and not every one. The data hold some 93,000 clones, with more than 70% observed a single time. As for time point: cycle 4 day 1 (C4D1), after five to seven weeks of nivolumab. Relapse after autologous stem cell transplantation occurred in every patient, and brentuximab vedotin exposure varied. Complete response, partial response or progressive disease were the best responses.

The sequence derives from a human donor with classical Hodgkin lymphoma. The sequences come from peripheral blood mononuclear cells (PBMCs), collected before the fourth cycle of nivolumab. This chain connects TRBV18 to TRBJ1-3; D remains unclear. In DNA form, the CDR3 reads TGTGCCAGCTCATTCTCGAGGCCTCTCTCTGGAAACACCATATATTTT. Translation gives CASSFSRPLSGNTIYF.